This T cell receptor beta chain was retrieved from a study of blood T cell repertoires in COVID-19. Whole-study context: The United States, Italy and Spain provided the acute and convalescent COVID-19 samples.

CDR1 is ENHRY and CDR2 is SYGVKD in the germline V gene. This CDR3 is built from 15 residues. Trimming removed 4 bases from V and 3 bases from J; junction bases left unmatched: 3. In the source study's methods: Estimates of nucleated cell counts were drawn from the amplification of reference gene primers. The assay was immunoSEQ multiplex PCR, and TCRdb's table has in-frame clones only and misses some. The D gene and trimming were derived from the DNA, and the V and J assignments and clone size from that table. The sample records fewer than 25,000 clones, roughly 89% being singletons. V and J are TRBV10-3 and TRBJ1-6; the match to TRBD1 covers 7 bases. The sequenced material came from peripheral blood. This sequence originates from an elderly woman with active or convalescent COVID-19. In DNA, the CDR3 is TGTGCCATCAGTGGGGGACAGTTCTATAATTCACCCCTCCACTTT. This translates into CAISGGQFYNSPLHF.